The present entry profiles one T cell receptor (beta chain) with its context. Generated by immunoSEQ multiplex PCR, the TCRdb table keeps only in-frame clones and is missing some. The repertoire holds 20,000 to 25,000 clones, about 93% seen once, with roughly 7% in the top ten. This sample was taken from a study of T cell changes during pregnancy in multiple sclerosis. Germline V gene lookup returns CDR1 SNHLY and CDR2 FYNNEI. There are 14 residues in the CDR3. Unmatched junction bases numbered 5, after V lost 7 bases and J lost 3 bases. Sequencing was performed on CD8+ T cells from peripheral blood mononuclear cells, taken in the third trimester of pregnancy. V is TRBV2 and J is TRBJ1-4, with 7 bases identical to TRBD1. This TCR was recovered from a female donor with multiple sclerosis, enrolled in a pregnancy study. The DNA for the CDR3 is TGTGCCAGCACTGAGGGACAGTCTAATGAAAAACTGTTTTTT. Its protein product is CASTEGQSNEKLFF.